Following are 17 T cell receptor beta chains from one sample sequenced in a study of shared clonotypes between healthy human individuals. CD8 cells regarded as naive lacked CD45RO, were positively chosen for CCR7, and omitted terminally differentiated effector memory CD45RA+ cells. The table came from immunoSEQ multiplex PCR; TCRdb's copy has only in-frame clones and leaves some out. The data show around 620,000 clones, roughly 95% seen once. What was sequenced was naive CD8+ T cells sorted from blood. These receptors originate from a woman aged 25 to 39 in good health.

The rearrangement joins TRBV2 to TRBJ2-7; 7 bases match TRBD1. The V and J ends lost 1 base and 4 bases, in that order; junction bases with no gene match: 7. The CDR3 runs to 15 residues. Germline assignment: CDR1 SNHLY and CDR2 FYNNEI. CDR3 sequence (DNA): TGTGCCAGCAGTGAAGTAAAAAGGGGGCTGTACGAGCAGTACTTC. Protein sequence: CASSEVKRGLYEQYF.

The chain joins TRBV5-1 to TRBJ2-7; 9 bases fit TRBD1. Germline V gene sequence: CDR1 SGHRS, CDR2 YFSETQ. The V gene end was trimmed by 0 bases and the J gene end by 0 bases; junction bases not matched to a gene: 1. The CDR3 sequence is 15 residues long. CDR3 DNA: TGCGCCAGCAGCTTGGACAGGGGGCTCTCCTACGAGCAGTACTTC. Translated, it gives CASSLDRGLSYEQYF.

CDR3 region: CASRRIRGRNQPQHF. CDR3 bases: TGTGCCAGCAGACGAATCAGGGGTCGCAATCAGCCCCAGCATTTT. The V call is TRBV5-6, the J call TRBJ1-5, with D tentatively TRBD1 (6 bases). V dropped 5 bases and J dropped 2 bases, with 14 bases sitting between them. Germline CDR1 reads SGHDT; CDR2 reads YYEEEE. The CDR3 runs to 15 residues.

This clone was picked up one time. The rearrangement joins TRBV19 to TRBJ2-1, with D tentatively TRBD2 (6 bases). Germline V gene sequence: CDR1 LNHDA, CDR2 SQIVND (reference sequence). The CDR3 is 15 residues long. Trimming shortened V by 4 bases and J by 0 bases, and 10 bases separated the two germline ends. The CDR3 bases are TGTGCCAGTAGTAAGGACTACCCCTCCTACAATGAGCAGTTCTTC. Protein product: CASSKDYPSYNEQFF.

The rearrangement joins TRBV6-1 to TRBJ1-3; possible D gene TRBD1, 6 bases. V was trimmed by 3 bases and J by 0 bases, leaving 15 bases between them. CDR1 and CDR2 (germline): MNHNS, SASEGT. The CDR3 spans 17 residues. CDR3 DNA: TGTGCCAGCAGTGAGCCCACAGGGCATAGCTCTGGAAACACCATATATTTT. This codes for CASSEPTGHSSGNTIYF.

This chain connects TRBV4-2 to TRBJ2-7; D call uncertain. The CDR3 has 15 residues. Germline-derived CDR1 and CDR2 are LGHNA and YNFKEQ. V was pared by 0 bases and J by 2 bases, with 11 bases between. The CDR3 DNA sequence: TGTGCCAGCAGCCAAGAGAGGTCTCTCACCTACGAGCAGTACTTC. It encodes CASSQERSLTYEQYF.

The chain couples TRBV27 to TRBJ1-4; possible D gene TRBD1, 5 bases. The V gene lost 5 bases and the J gene lost 7 bases, with 23 bases spanning the gap. The CDR3 runs 17 residues. Germline-derived CDR1 and CDR2 are MNHEY and SMNVEV (reference sequence). The CDR3 DNA reads TGTGCCAGCAGTCCCCATAAGGGGCGCGTTGGGGGTGAAAAACTGTTTTTT. Protein: CASSPHKGRVGGEKLFF.

The chain carries TRBV27 and TRBJ2-5, with D possibly being TRBD2 (6 bases). Germline lookup yields CDR1 MNHEY and CDR2 SMNVEV (reference sequence). There are 14 residues in the CDR3. Trimming took off 3 bases at V and 5 bases at J, with 13 bases between the two ends. CDR3 in DNA: TGTGCCAGCAGTTTGAGGAGGGTGGGGGAGACCCAGTACTTC. Amino acid sequence: CASSLRRVGETQYF.

The chain couples TRBV19 to TRBJ1-1; TRBD1 is a possible D gene (5 bases). The V end lost 7 bases, the J end lost 0 bases, and 21 bases lay between the germline ends. This CDR3 spans 17 amino acids. Germline values: CDR1 LNHDA, CDR2 SQIVND (reference sequence). The CDR3 DNA sequence: TGTGCCAGTACCCCATGGGCTCAGGGCACTATGAACACTGAAGCTTTCTTT. Translation gives CASTPWAQGTMNTEAFF.

This chain links TRBV6-6 with TRBJ1-2; D gene uncertain. The CDR3 has 16 residues. Germline V gene lookup returns CDR1 MNHNY and CDR2 SVGAGI (reference sequence). V lost 5 bases and J lost 7, with 23 bases in between. The DNA for the CDR3 is TGTGCCAGCAGTCACCCGCGGCGAGGCTTCGTCGGTGGCTACACCTTC. Its translation: CASSHPRRGFVGGYTF.

This clone was seen once. J is TRBJ2-7 and V is TRBV7-9; 9 nucleotides match TRBD2. This CDR3 is 16 amino acids long. Germline CDR1 is SEHNR and CDR2 is FQNEAQ (reference sequence). Trimming at V came to 5 bases and at J to 3 bases, leaving 11 bases not matched to a gene. The CDR3 loop is CASSGWKLAGGYEQYF. The CDR3 nucleotides are TGTGCCAGCAGCGGTTGGAAACTAGCGGGTGGCTACGAGCAGTACTTC.

About this clone itself: Different DNA sequences within this sample yield the same CDR3. This chain uses TRBV5-1 with TRBJ1-1; no clear D gene. The CDR3 is made up of 11 amino acids. V dropped 0 bases and J dropped 7 bases, with 4 bases sitting between them. CDR1 SGHRS and CDR2 YFSETQ come from the germline V gene. The CDR3 is CASSLGSEAFF. CDR3 bases: TGCGCCAGCAGCTTGGGCAGTGAAGCTTTCTTT.

The J gene is TRBJ1-4, the V gene TRBV19; D gene uncertain. The CDR3 totals 15 residues. Trimming removed 3 bases from V and 6 bases from J, with 14 bases in between. CDR1 and CDR2 (germline): LNHDA, SQIVND (reference sequence). The CDR3 here is CASSIRGPFDEKLFF. The CDR3, as DNA: TGTGCCAGTAGTATTCGAGGGCCCTTTGATGAAAAACTGTTTTTT.

The chain links TRBV4-1 to TRBJ2-1; 8 nucleotides agree with TRBD2. In germline, CDR1 is MGHRA, CDR2 YSYEKL. The junction had 19 bases not matched to a gene; V was cut back by 0 bases and J by 9 bases. This CDR3 region has 19 residues. This chain's CDR3 is CASSQDEVEREISRGEQFF. As DNA, the CDR3 is TGCGCCAGCAGCCAAGACGAGGTTGAGCGGGAGATATCAAGGGGTGAGCAGTTCTTC.

This clone is a singleton in its sample. The chain links TRBV5-6 to TRBJ2-5; D not resolved. Germline V gene data show CDR1 as SGHDT and CDR2 as YYEEEE. V shed 1 base and J shed 3 bases, with 4 bases lying between them. This CDR3 region has 12 residues. As DNA, the CDR3 is TGTGCCAGCAGCTTGATCGAAGAGACCCAGTACTTC. Its protein product is CASSLIEETQYF.

The rearrangement joins TRBV9 to TRBJ2-7; 10 nucleotides align to TRBD1. The trim removed 4 bases at V and 4 bases at J, leaving 2 bases unmatched. Germline V gives CDR1 SGDLS, CDR2 YYNGEE. The CDR3 spans 13 residues. This chain's CDR3 is CASSRGQGYEQYF. In DNA, the CDR3 is TGTGCCAGCAGCCGGGGACAGGGGTACGAGCAGTACTTC. The whole variable domain, filled in from reference TRBV9 and TRBJ2-7, reads DSGVTQTPKHLITATGQRVTLRCSPRSGDLSVYWYQQSLDQGLQFLIQYYNGEERAKGNILERFSAQQFPDLHSELNLSSLELGDSALYFCASSRGQGYEQYFGPGTRLTVT.

This chain links TRBV28 with TRBJ2-2; 11 nucleotides line up with TRBD2. The CDR3 covers 18 residues. Germline CDR1 MDHEN, CDR2 SYDVKM. Losses at the gene ends were 1 base for V and 1 base for J; bases not matched to a gene: 5. The CDR3 sequence: CASSLLLAGDRNTGELFF. CDR3 bases: TGTGCCAGCAGTTTATTACTAGCGGGAGATAGGAACACCGGGGAGCTGTTTTTT.